These 21 T cell receptor beta chains share one sample of origin, sequenced in a study of molecular identifiers for immune sequencing clone quantification. TCRdb re-called the PCR reads through MiXCR, storing one row per CDR3 protein. The table lists 460,000 or so distinct CDR3 sequences, about 20% of them singletons. Sequenced input: naive CD8+ T cells from blood, with Jurkat cell RNA spiked in. Described subset: FACS-sorted CD8+CD4-CCR7+CD45RA+ naive T cells. The source of these receptors is a human donor in good health. Some libraries in this study had Jurkat cell RNA spiked in.

The chain is built from TRBV20-1 and TRBJ2-2; the D is unclear. Germline V CDR1 and CDR2: DFQATT, SNEGSKA (reference sequence). Trimming removed 3 bases at V and 4 bases at J, with 18 bases between. The CDR3 consists of 16 residues. CDR3 amino acids: CSASSNFWDSTGELFF. The CDR3 DNA is TGCAGTGCTAGTAGTAATTTTTGGGATTCCACCGGGGAGCTGTTTTTT.

This clonotype showed up just a few times. The V and J genes are TRBV7-9 and TRBJ1-2; D remains unclear. Germline loops: CDR1 SEHNR, CDR2 FQNEAQ (reference sequence). The CDR3 contains 15 residues. V gave up 3 bases and J gave up 3 bases, with 14 bases separating them. CDR3 nucleotides: TGTGCCAGCAGCTTGGGAACAGTAATGGACTATGGCTACACCTTC. This encodes CASSLGTVMDYGYTF.

Points on this clonotype: Because it lacks the conserved phenylalanine or tryptophan at the end, this CDR3 is likely a read error. The rearrangement links TRBV12-3 or TRBV12-4 to TRBJ1-2; 7 nucleotides line up with TRBD1. Germline trimming cut 8 bases from V and 5 bases from J; bases unmatched to any gene: 2. The CDR3 length is 11 residues. CDR3 coding DNA: TGTGCCAGCGGGACAGTATATGGCTACACCCTC. Amino acid sequence: CASGTVYGYTL.

This clonotype was found many times. This rearrangement joins TRBV20-1 to TRBJ2-3; D not certain. V gave up 0 bases and J gave up 1 base, with 8 bases separating them. This CDR3 spans 14 amino acids. CDR1 is DFQATT and CDR2 is SNEGSKA in the germline V gene (reference sequence). CDR3 region: CSARDLRGTDTQYF. Here the CDR3 DNA reads TGCAGTGCTAGAGATTTAAGAGGCACAGATACGCAGTATTTT.

This clonotype was picked up many times. The V gene is TRBV20-1, the J gene TRBJ2-1; D gene uncertain. Trimming cost V 6 bases and J 0 bases, with 15 bases left between them. CDR1 and CDR2 (germline): DFQATT, SNEGSKA (reference sequence). The CDR3 length is 15 residues. The CDR3 nucleotides read TGCAGTGCGGGTGAAATAGCAACCTCCTACAATGAGCAGTTCTTC. As protein: CSAGEIATSYNEQFF.

This clonotype was seen many times. V usage is TRBV29-1 and J usage is TRBJ2-3; no clear D gene. The germline CDR1 and CDR2 sequences are SQVTM and ANQGSEA. The CDR3 is 11 residues long. V was shortened by 4 bases and J by 3 bases, with 5 bases between the two germline ends. CDR3 nucleotide sequence: TGCAGCGTTGTGGAAACAGATACGCAGTATTTT. Translation: CSVVETDTQYF.

In its sample, this clonotype was seen a few times. This rearrangement joins TRBV20-1 to TRBJ2-3; D might be TRBD1 (5 bases). V was cut by 4 bases and J by 2 bases, with 19 bases left in between. This CDR3 region has 16 residues. Germline-derived CDR1 and CDR2 are DFQATT and SNEGSKA (reference sequence). Here the CDR3 DNA reads TGCAGTGCTACATCAGGGCCTCGTAAATACACAGATACGCAGTATTTT. Its protein product is CSATSGPRKYTDTQYF.

This clonotype turned up a few times. The chain couples TRBV9 to TRBJ2-1, with 10 bases matching TRBD2. After removal of 0 bases from V and 8 bases from J, the junction contained 5 bases not matched to a gene. This CDR3 is 15 amino acids long. Germline CDR1 reads SGDLS; CDR2 reads YYNGEE. CDR3 protein: CASSVAAGGGDEQFF. For the CDR3, the DNA is TGTGCCAGCAGCGTAGCAGCGGGAGGGGGGGATGAGCAGTTCTTC.

This clonotype has only a few counts. This chain uses TRBV6-2 or TRBV6-3 with TRBJ2-3, with 7 bases matching TRBD2. V lost 5 bases to trimming and J lost 0 bases; unmatched junction nucleotides: 8. The CDR3 is 16 amino acids. In germline, CDR1 is MNHEY, CDR2 SVGEGT. CDR3: CASSGLERDSTDTQYF. The CDR3 region has the DNA TGTGCCAGCAGTGGACTCGAGCGGGATAGCACAGATACGCAGTATTTT.

To note about this clonotype: This likely comes from a read error, as the CDR3 has no conserved phenylalanine or tryptophan at its end. V is TRBV12-3 or TRBV12-4 and J is TRBJ2-5; 16 positions agree with TRBD2. The CDR3 runs 16 residues. V shed 5 bases, J shed 3 bases, and the junction held 3 bases outside the gene matches. Written as DNA, the CDR3 is TGTGCCAGCAGTATGGGACTAGCGGGAGGGGAAGAGACCCAGTACTTA. Translation gives CASSMGLAGGEETQYL.

The chain carries TRBV28 and TRBJ2-3; possible D gene TRBD1, 5 bases. Trimming removed 6 bases from V and 2 bases from J, with 18 bases in between. CDR3 length equals 16 residues. Germline CDR1 and CDR2: MDHEN and SYDVKM. This chain's CDR3 is CASRGTGAPDTDTQYF. The CDR3 coding sequence is TGTGCCAGCAGGGGTACAGGAGCCCCTGACACAGATACGCAGTATTTT.

At least ten counts were recorded for this clonotype. This chain connects TRBV9 to TRBJ2-7; a weak D match, TRBD2 (5 bases). The CDR3 is 15 residues long. Germline CDR1 SGDLS, CDR2 YYNGEE. V shed 1 base and J shed 0 bases, with 11 bases lying between them. The CDR3 DNA sequence: TGTGCCAGCAGCGTAACCCCGGGGTACTCCTACGAGCAGTACTTC. This codes for CASSVTPGYSYEQYF.

This clonotype was detected a few times. The J gene is TRBJ1-1, the V gene TRBV3-1; D is possibly TRBD1 (6 bases). The germline V gene encodes CDR1 LGHDT and CDR2 YNNKEL (reference sequence). V shed 4 bases and J shed 5 bases, with 11 bases lying between them. CDR3 length: 13 residues. Written as DNA, the CDR3 is TGTGCCAGCAGCCTCAAAGGGGGGACTGAAGCTTTCTTT. The encoded protein is CASSLKGGTEAFF.

V gene TRBV20-1 combines with J gene TRBJ2-7; 7 bases match TRBD1. The CDR3 is made up of 13 amino acids. V dropped 6 bases and J dropped 3; count of bases not matched to a gene: 8. CDR1 is DFQATT and CDR2 is SNEGSKA in the germline V gene (reference sequence). CDR3 coding DNA: TGCAGTGCGCGCCGAAGGGGGCACTACGAGCAGTACTTC. This sequence encodes CSARRRGHYEQYF.

This clonotype occurred a few times. The chain carries TRBV19 and TRBJ2-7, with D perhaps matching TRBD2 (7 bases). There are 14 residues in the CDR3. CDR1 LNHDA and CDR2 SQIVND come from the germline V gene (reference sequence). The ends were cut back, 3 bases at V and 2 bases at J, with 11 bases in the middle. CDR3: CASSIAGAPYEQYF. Written as DNA, the CDR3 is TGTGCCAGTAGTATTGCGGGGGCTCCCTACGAGCAGTACTTC.

In its sample, this clonotype was seen a few times. The rearrangement joins TRBV29-1 to TRBJ2-7; 7 bases are a match to TRBD1. Losses at the gene ends were 7 bases for V and 0 bases for J; bases not matched to a gene: 6. Germline V gives CDR1 SQVTM, CDR2 ANQGSEA. The CDR3 spans 13 residues. CDR3 amino acids: CSAEGQNSYEQYF. The CDR3 coding sequence is TGCAGCGCCGAGGGACAGAACTCCTACGAGCAGTACTTC.

As to this clonotype: A much larger clone sits a single nucleotide away, making a read error possible. V usage is TRBV5-8 and J usage is TRBJ1-1; no firm D call. CDR3 length equals 14 residues. Germline loops: CDR1 SGHTS, CDR2 YDEGEE. This chain's CDR3 is CASTHSGSHTGAFF. The CDR3 DNA reads TGTGCCAGCACCCACTCGGGCAGCCACACTGGAGCTTTCTTT. The complete variable domain, with remaining parts taken from reference TRBV5-8 and TRBJ1-1, reads EAGVTQSPTHLIKTRGQQATLRCSPISGHTSVYWYQQALGLGLQFLLWYDEGEERNRGNFPPRFSGRQFPNYSSELNVNALELEDSALYLCASTHSGSHTGAFFGQGTRLTVV.

This clonotype was observed many times. V is TRBV29-1 and J is TRBJ1-2; 7 bases match TRBD1. The CDR3 spans 15 residues. V dropped 7 bases and J dropped 0; count of bases not matched to a gene: 11. Germline V gene lookup returns CDR1 SQVTM and CDR2 ANQGSEA. The CDR3 sequence is CSAEGQAGANYGYTF. The CDR3 bases are TGCAGCGCCGAAGGACAGGCCGGAGCTAACTATGGCTACACCTTC.

This clonotype was recorded at least ten times. The genes are TRBV5-6 and TRBJ1-6, with 9 positions matching TRBD1. The CDR3 spans 13 residues. V lost 6 bases to trimming and J lost 12 bases; unmatched junction nucleotides: 7. Germline CDR1 SGHDT, CDR2 YYEEEE. CDR3: CASTAGTGLPLHF. CDR3 DNA: TGTGCCAGCACCGCCGGGACAGGGTTACCCCTCCACTTT.

The chain links TRBV2 to TRBJ2-7; 9 nucleotides agree with TRBD2. The CDR3 length is 13 residues. Germline CDR1 and CDR2: SNHLY and FYNNEI. The V and J ends lost 9 bases and 3 bases, in that order; junction bases with no gene match: 6. The CDR3 region has the DNA TGTGCCAGGGAGGGGACTAGCAACTACGAGCAGTACTTC. It codes for CAREGTSNYEQYF.

This clonotype was seen repeatedly, ten times or more. V is TRBV28 and J is TRBJ2-4; D gene uncertain. The CDR3 runs to 14 residues. The V gene's germline CDR1 is MDHEN and CDR2 SYDVKM. The V gene lost 2 bases and the J gene lost 0 bases, with 5 bases spanning the gap. In DNA, the CDR3 is TGTGCCAGCAGTTTAGGAGAAGCCAAAAACATTCAGTACTTC. This sequence encodes CASSLGEAKNIQYF.